The clone carrying this T cell receptor beta chain came up once. What it binds is not known. The data stem from a study of shared clonotypes between healthy human individuals. Study summary: Three plates each covered CD4 naive and memory; CD8 naive two, CD8 memory one. Study observations and caveats: A reduction in generation probabilities was seen for non-shared clonotypes relative to those shared by all four donors.

Produced via immunoSEQ multiplex PCR; TCRdb's table is partial and in-frame only. The sample shows about 2 million clones, roughly 94% of them seen only once. CD45RO-negative CD8 cells positively selected for CCR7 made up the naive population, which excluded terminally differentiated effector memory CD45RA+ cells. Germline-derived CDR1 and CDR2 are SNHLY and FYNNEI. V lost 6 bases, J lost 4 bases, and 16 bases lay in between. CDR3 length: 14 residues. This TCR derives from a man between 18 and 29 years old in good health. Sequenced sample: naive CD8+ T cells sorted from blood. This sequence joins TRBV2 and TRBJ2-7, with D possibly being TRBD1 (5 bases). CDR3 coding DNA: TGTGCCAGCAGGGGGATGGACATTGCGTACGAGCAGTACTTC. Its translation: CASRGMDIAYEQYF.